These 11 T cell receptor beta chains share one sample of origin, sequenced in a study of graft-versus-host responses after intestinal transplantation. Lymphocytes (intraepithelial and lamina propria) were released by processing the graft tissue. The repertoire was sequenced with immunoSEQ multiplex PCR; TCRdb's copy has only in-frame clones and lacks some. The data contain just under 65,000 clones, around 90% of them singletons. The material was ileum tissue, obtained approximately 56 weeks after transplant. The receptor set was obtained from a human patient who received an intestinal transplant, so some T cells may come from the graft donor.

CDR3 amino acids: CASSFGLTSSYEQYF. The CDR3, as DNA: TGTGCCAGCAGCTTTGGACTAACGAGCTCCTACGAGCAGTACTTC. The rearrangement links TRBV7-9 to TRBJ2-7; weak D call: TRBD2 (6 bases). Germline V gene lookup returns CDR1 SEHNR and CDR2 FQNEAQ (reference sequence). This CDR3 has 15 residues. V was trimmed by 3 bases and J by 0 bases, leaving 12 bases between them.

The CDR3 here is CASRPRVHEQFF. The CDR3 region has the DNA TGTGCCAGCAGGCCTAGGGTCCATGAGCAGTTCTTC. This chain uses TRBV6-6 with TRBJ2-1; unclear D gene. Trimming left V 6 bases short and J 8 bases short, with 11 bases between. The CDR3 is 12 amino acids. Germline V lookup: CDR1 MNHNY, CDR2 SVGAGI (reference sequence).

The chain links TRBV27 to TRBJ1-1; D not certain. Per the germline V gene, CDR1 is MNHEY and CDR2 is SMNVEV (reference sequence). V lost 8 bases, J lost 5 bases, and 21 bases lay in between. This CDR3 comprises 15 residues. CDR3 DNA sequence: TGTGCCAGCTACAGAGTTTTATTTGTGAGTACTGAAGCTTTCTTT. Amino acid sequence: CASYRVLFVSTEAFF.

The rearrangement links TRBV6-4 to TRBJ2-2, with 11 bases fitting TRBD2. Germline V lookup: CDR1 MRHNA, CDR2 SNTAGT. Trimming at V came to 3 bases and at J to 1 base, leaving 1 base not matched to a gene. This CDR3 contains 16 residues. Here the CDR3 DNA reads TGTGCCAGCAGTGAAGGGACTAGCGGGAACACCGGGGAGCTGTTTTTT. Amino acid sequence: CASSEGTSGNTGELFF.

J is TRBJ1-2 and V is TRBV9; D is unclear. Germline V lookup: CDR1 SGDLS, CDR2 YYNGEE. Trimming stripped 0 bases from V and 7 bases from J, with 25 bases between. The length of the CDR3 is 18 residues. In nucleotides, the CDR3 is TGTGCCAGCAGCGTAGTACCGGGGAGGGCCCCAAGCCCCATTGGCTACACCTTC. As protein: CASSVVPGRAPSPIGYTF.

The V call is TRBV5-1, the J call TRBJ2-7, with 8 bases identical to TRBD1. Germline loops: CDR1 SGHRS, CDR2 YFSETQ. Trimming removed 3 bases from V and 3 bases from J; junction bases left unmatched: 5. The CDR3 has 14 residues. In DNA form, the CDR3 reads TGCGCCAGCAGCTACGGACAGGGTAACTACGAGCAGTACTTC. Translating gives CASSYGQGNYEQYF.

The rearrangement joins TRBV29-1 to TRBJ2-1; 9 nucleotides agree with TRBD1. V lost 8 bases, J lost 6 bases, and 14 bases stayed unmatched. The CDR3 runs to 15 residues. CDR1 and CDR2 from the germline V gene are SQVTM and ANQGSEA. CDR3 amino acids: CSIPPGTGNINEQFF. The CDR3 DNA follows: TGCAGCATTCCCCCCGGGACAGGGAATATCAATGAGCAGTTCTTC.

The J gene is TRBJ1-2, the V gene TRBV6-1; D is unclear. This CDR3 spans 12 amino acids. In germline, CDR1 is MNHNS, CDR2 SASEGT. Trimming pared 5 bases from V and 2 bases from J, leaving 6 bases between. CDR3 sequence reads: CASSLTNYGYTF. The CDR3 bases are TGTGCCAGCAGTCTGACCAACTATGGCTACACCTTC.

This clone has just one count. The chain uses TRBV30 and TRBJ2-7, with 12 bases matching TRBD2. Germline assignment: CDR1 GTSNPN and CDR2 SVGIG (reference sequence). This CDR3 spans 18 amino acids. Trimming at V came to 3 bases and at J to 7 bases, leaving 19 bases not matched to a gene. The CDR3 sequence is CAWRYSRILAGGPGEQYF. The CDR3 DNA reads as TGTGCCTGGAGGTACTCTCGAATCCTAGCGGGAGGGCCCGGAGAGCAGTACTTC.

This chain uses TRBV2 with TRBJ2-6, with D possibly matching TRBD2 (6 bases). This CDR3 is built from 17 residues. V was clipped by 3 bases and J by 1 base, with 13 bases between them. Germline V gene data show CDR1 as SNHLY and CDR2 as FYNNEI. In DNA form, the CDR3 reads TGTGCCAGCAGTGACGGGACTCTGTCGTCTGGGGCCAACGTCCTGACTTTC. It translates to CASSDGTLSSGANVLTF.

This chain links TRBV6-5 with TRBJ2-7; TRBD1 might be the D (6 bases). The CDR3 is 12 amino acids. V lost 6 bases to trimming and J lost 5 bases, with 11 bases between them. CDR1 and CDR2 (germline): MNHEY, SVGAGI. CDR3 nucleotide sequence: TGTGCCAGCAGGCCGGACAGCCACGAGCAGTACTTC. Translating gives CASRPDSHEQYF.